The present T cell receptor beta chain was sequenced within a study of cytomegalovirus exposure and HLA in healthy donors. Notes on the study in general: V- and J-gene trimming of TCR beta was linked (in a later analysis) to a missense DCLRE1C variant. Sequencing depth across donors, presence/absence analyses assumed, was roughly uniform. The likely explanation for a cluster of highly shared sequence variants was sequencing artifact. Generally TCR sequences proved uncommon, though certain public TCRs appeared in numerous donors.

The PCR made use of 60 Vbeta and 13 Jbeta primers. Method: immunoSEQ multiplex PCR; TCRdb's copy keeps in-frame clones and lacks some. Of 170,000 or so clones in the sample, around 79% are singletons; the top ten hold 2.5% to 3.5%. CDR1 is KGHSH, CDR2 LQKENI, per germline. J was trimmed by 1 base and V by 3 bases; bases with no gene match: 2. This CDR3 contains 14 residues. Regarding this clone: As yet, its antigen is unknown.

Sequencing was performed on PBMCs. The sequence derives from a woman aged 40 to 50 in good health and CMV-seronegative. V is TRBV18 and J is TRBJ2-7; 8 bases are a match to TRBD1. Written as DNA, the CDR3 is TGTGCCAGCTCACCGGACAGGGATTCCTACGAGCAGTACTTC. This translates into CASSPDRDSYEQYF.